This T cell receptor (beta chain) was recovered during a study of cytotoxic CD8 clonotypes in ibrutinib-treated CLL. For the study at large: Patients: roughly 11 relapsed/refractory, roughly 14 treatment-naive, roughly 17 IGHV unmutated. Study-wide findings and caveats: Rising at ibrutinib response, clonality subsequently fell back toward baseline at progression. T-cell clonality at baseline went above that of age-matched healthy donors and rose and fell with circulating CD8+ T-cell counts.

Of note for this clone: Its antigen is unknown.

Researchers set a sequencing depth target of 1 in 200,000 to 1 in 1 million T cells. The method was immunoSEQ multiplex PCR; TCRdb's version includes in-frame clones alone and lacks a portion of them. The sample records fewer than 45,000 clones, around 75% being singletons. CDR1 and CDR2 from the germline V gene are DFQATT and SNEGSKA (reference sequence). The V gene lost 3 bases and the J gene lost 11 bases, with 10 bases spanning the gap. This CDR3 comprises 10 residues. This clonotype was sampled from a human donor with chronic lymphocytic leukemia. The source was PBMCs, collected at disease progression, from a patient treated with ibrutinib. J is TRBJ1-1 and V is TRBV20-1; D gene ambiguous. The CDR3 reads CSARGGGAFF. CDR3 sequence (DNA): TGCAGTGCTAGGGGAGGAGGGGCTTTCTTT.